This TCR beta chain originates from a study of radiotherapy plus CTLA-4 blockade in lung cancer. Regarding the study as a whole: The study found tumor-derived TCR clones expanded in blood after radiotherapy plus ipilimumab. Dynamics of early blood T cell clones, together with interferon-beta, were reportedly the best predictors of response.

With ipilimumab providing CTLA-4 blockade, focal radiation was administered to patients who had chemo-refractory metastatic non-small-cell lung cancer. This clone was seen just once. Its antigen is unidentified. Sequenced by immunoSEQ multiplex PCR; TCRdb stores in-frame clones only, minus some. The sample holds just over 60,000 clones, approximately 75% seen once. V lost 1 base to trimming and J lost 1 base, with 16 bases between them. This CDR3 contains 17 residues. CDR1 is SGHNT, CDR2 YENEEA, per germline. The sample in question was peripheral blood, obtained from a patient treated with radiotherapy plus ipilimumab. The gene calls are TRBV11-3 and TRBJ1-1; D perhaps matches TRBD1 (6 bases). This sequence was found in a human donor with non-small cell lung cancer who had a complete response to radiotherapy plus ipilimumab. The CDR3 protein is CASSLGQGSPANTEAFF. In nucleotides, the CDR3 is TGTGCCAGCAGCTTAGGTCAGGGGTCGCCGGCGAACACTGAAGCTTTCTTT.